This T cell receptor beta chain was recorded in a study of cytomegalovirus exposure and HLA in healthy donors. Study overall: The 120 or so validation repertoires and the roughly 700 first-cohort repertoires shared a platform, a later analysis reported. Findings and caveats of the study: For most TCR sequences rarity was the rule, although some public TCRs occurred in many donors. Cytomegalovirus association was listed for 150 to 200 TCR beta chains. In vitro testing confirmed a few CMV-associated chains as specific for CMV antigens.

This clone has a handful of counts. Its target is not known. Only in-frame clones appear in the TCRdb table, and some are missing; sequencing was by immunoSEQ multiplex PCR. The table has about 360,000 clones, roughly 89% seen once. Trimming at V came to 4 bases and at J to 3 bases, leaving 7 bases not matched to a gene. Germline assignment: CDR1 SGHKS and CDR2 YYEKEE (reference sequence). The CDR3 is made up of 15 amino acids. Sequencing was done on a sample of PBMCs. The V and J genes are TRBV5-5 and TRBJ2-7; 10 bases agree with TRBD1. The sequence came from a woman aged 18-29 years in good health and CMV-seronegative. The chain's CDR3 is CASSTHRDRGYEQYF. The DNA of the CDR3 is TGTGCCAGCAGCACGCACCGGGACAGGGGCTACGAGCAGTACTTC.